The clone carrying this T cell receptor beta chain has ten or more counts. This sample is drawn from a study of metastatic and nonmetastatic thyroid tumors. TCRdb used MiXCR to call clones anew from the PCR reads. The data contain tens of thousands of clones, approximately 22% of them seen just once; the ten biggest clones take up under 45%. Until they underwent thyroid surgery, no patient had received any treatment. The TCR originated in a female donor with papillary thyroid cancer or a benign thyroid nodule (not recorded which). Some clones in this sample may be carry-over from other donors' samples. Input material: blood.

Written as DNA, the CDR3 is TGTGCCAGCAGCGCTTATAGCGGGGGTTACAATGAGCAGTTCTTC. Translated: CASSAYSGGYNEQFF. This chain connects TRBV11-2 to TRBJ2-1, with 9 nucleotides matching TRBD2. There are 15 residues in the CDR3. Germline CDR1 reads SGHAT; CDR2 reads FQNNGV. V shed 5 bases and J 4 bases; nucleotides not matched to a gene: 6.